This T cell receptor beta chain was captured in a study of blood T cell repertoires in COVID-19. Study-level information: Sample material is recorded as cDNA or gDNA derived from T cells, B-cell-depleted T cells, or PBMCs.

Clones were sequenced by immunoSEQ multiplex PCR, and TCRdb holds only the in-frame ones, with some missing. The data hold 110,000 to 150,000 clones, with about 80% observed a single time. V lost 0 bases and J 0 bases, leaving 12 bases between the germline ends. The CDR3 contains 17 residues. CDR1 is LGHNA and CDR2 is YSLEER in the germline V gene. The rearrangement joins TRBV4-3 to TRBJ2-1; D is ambiguous. The receptor's source is a human donor in a cohort sampled during active COVID-19. The specimen sequenced was peripheral blood. CDR3 sequence: CASSQDPPSGSYNEQFF. In DNA form, the CDR3 reads TGCGCCAGCAGCCAAGATCCCCCCTCGGGCTCCTACAATGAGCAGTTCTTC.